This T cell receptor beta chain originates from a study of blood T cell repertoires in COVID-19 (TCRdb year 2020). Background for the entire study: The collaborator samples originated in the United States, Italy and Spain and spanned the acute and convalescent phases of COVID-19. The prospective study material was composed of cDNA or gDNA derived from T cells, B-cell-depleted T cells, or PBMCs. Subjects who had been exposed to COVID-19, were actively infected with it, or had recovered from it provided the deeply sampled blood TCRbeta repertoires that made up the dataset. A freely available public database, intended as a resource for researchers studying the immune response to SARS-CoV-2, is where the repertoires were released. The samples were drawn from two sources: the first 160 participants of the ongoing ImmuneRACE study, and 1,000 to 1,500 subjects contributed by 6 global collaborators. Sample metadata almost always included a de-identified subject ID, COVID-19 status, age in years and sex. Where HLA class I and class II types were available, the types were taken from metadata supplied by the sample provider, not from assay-based typing. What the authors observed across the whole study: Clinical and demographic metadata were provided uncurated, with the amount varying by source and participant.

TCRbeta CDR3 regions were amplified from genomic DNA by means of the immunoSEQ Assay, a bias-controlled multiplex PCR. On the study's bioinformatics: The number of nucleated cells in each sample was estimated from the amplification of reference gene primers within the assay. To quantify the absolute abundance of each unique TCRbeta CDR3 rearrangement, sequence reads were collapsed and filtered. Productive Simpson clonality was computed per sample as the square root of Simpson's diversity index over productive rearrangements. The table comes from immuneACCESS by way of TCRdb, which keeps in-frame sequences with V and J called. Part of the clones is missing from these tables; in studies checked, under half for an unresolved V gene and the rest for unknown reasons. V and J calls and clone size come straight from that table; D and trimming were deduced from the DNA. Present in this sample are about 120,000 clones, 65% to 80% of which were seen just once. Under 1% of the sample belongs to the ten largest clones.

About this clone: There is no known antigen for this receptor. No base quality information exists; no much larger clone differs at one position.

Each collaborating institution followed its own protocols to collect whole blood in K2EDTA tubes. For TCRbeta analysis, collaborator samples were shipped as frozen whole blood, as isolated PBMCs, or as DNA extracted from either sample type. The CDR3 contains 18 residues, cysteine and phenylalanine counted. Only CDR3 DNA remains: 54 bases, in frame from the first base. Based on the germline V gene, the CDR1 and CDR2 sequences are MGHRA and YSYEKL. Ends trimmed: V by 0 bases, J by 2 bases; bases unmatched to a gene: 6. The sequence joins TRBV4-1 to TRBJ2-3; TRBD2 aligns with 12 central bases. Source material: peripheral blood. The source of this sequence is a human donor with acute or convalescent COVID-19. The donor label of this sample is uncertain. The nucleotides read TGCGCCAGCAGCCAAGATCTAGGACTAGCGGGGTACACAGATACGCAGTATTTT. Its product reads: CASSQDLGLAGYTDTQYF.